These 29 T cell receptor beta chains came from one sample sequenced in a study of beta chain features in type 1 diabetes. Notes on the study in general: Moderately but significantly shorter TCRB CDR3s were found in Type 1 diabetes patients in all four CD4+ subsets.

What was sequenced were expressed TCRB transcripts, since all of the isolated RNA had been reverse transcribed. Sequencing was performed with immunoSEQ multiplex PCR; in TCRdb, only in-frame clones are kept and a portion is missing. Of about 160,000 clones listed, just over 8% were seen once; the top ten hold 0.45% to 0.6%. Which antigens these TCRs recognize remains unknown. The sequenced sample consisted of central memory CD4+ T cells from blood. The receptors derive from a woman younger than 30 with type 1 diabetes.

Only a few counts were recorded for this clone. This rearrangement joins TRBV18 to TRBJ2-7, with 12 nucleotides matching TRBD2. This CDR3 spans 15 amino acids. Trimming took 3 bases from V and 3 from J; bases not matched to a gene: 3. CDR1 KGHSH and CDR2 LQKENI come from the germline V gene. The CDR3, as DNA: TGTGCCAGCTCACCTACGGGACTAGCGGGCTACGAGCAGTACTTC. Its translation is CASSPTGLAGYEQYF.

This clone came up a few times. The chain has TRBV19 and TRBJ2-1; 7 nucleotides line up with TRBD2. CDR1 is LNHDA and CDR2 is SQIVND in the germline V gene (reference sequence). V trimming: 7 bases; J trimming: 10 bases; junction bases outside the gene matches: 13. CDR3 length: 14 amino acids. CDR3 sequence (DNA): TGTGCCAGTACCCGCGGGGGTTACGGCGAGGAGCAGTTCTTC. It translates to CASTRGGYGEEQFF. The full variable domain, its missing parts supplied by reference TRBV19 and TRBJ2-1, is DGGITQSPKYLFRKEGQNVTLSCEQNLNHDAMYWYRQDPGQGLRLIYYSQIVNDFQKGDIAEGYSVSREKKESFPLTVTSAQKNPTAFYLCASTRGGYGEEQFFGPGTRLTVL.

This chain joins TRBV5-8 and TRBJ2-5; D perhaps matches TRBD2 (7 bases). Deletions cut 4 bases from V and 1 base from J, with 17 bases between. Germline CDR1 and CDR2: SGHTS and YDEGEE. The CDR3 has 16 amino acids. The CDR3 region is CASSRGVDRSQETQYF. The CDR3 region has the DNA TGTGCCAGCAGCCGGGGGGTAGACAGGAGCCAAGAGACCCAGTACTTC.

The J gene is TRBJ2-4, the V gene TRBV7-9, with D possibly being TRBD2 (6 bases). Germline CDR1 is SEHNR and CDR2 is FQNEAQ (reference sequence). CDR3 length: 16 residues. V gave up 1 base and J gave up 5 bases, with 15 bases separating them. The CDR3 loop is CASSLVVGGSQNIQYF. The CDR3 nucleotides are TGTGCCAGCAGCTTAGTCGTTGGGGGGTCTCAAAACATTCAGTACTTC.

The table lists this clone with a few counts. CDR3 amino acids: CASSEQGWKPQHF. The CDR3 coding sequence is TGTGCCAGCAGCGAACAGGGGTGGAAGCCCCAGCATTTT. The chain couples TRBV5-8 to TRBJ1-5; 7 nucleotides match TRBD1. The V gene's germline CDR1 is SGHTS and CDR2 YDEGEE. Trimming removed 4 bases from V and 8 bases from J; junction bases left unmatched: 6. The CDR3 contains 13 residues.

This chain links TRBV5-1 with TRBJ1-5, with D hard to call. The CDR3 extends over 15 amino acids. Between the trimmed V and J ends, which lost 1 base and 7 bases, there was a span of 15 bases. The germline gives CDR1 SGHRS, CDR2 YFSETQ. DNA of the CDR3: TGCGCCAGCAGCTTGATTCCCGGAGCGCACCAGCCCCAGCATTTT. Translated: CASSLIPGAHQPQHF.

This clone has only a few counts. This chain connects TRBV25-1 to TRBJ2-1; 7 positions agree with TRBD2. The CDR3 length is 15 residues. V trimming: 6 bases; J trimming: 0 bases; junction bases outside the gene matches: 5. Germline V gives CDR1 MGHDK, CDR2 SYGVNS. CDR3 bases: TGTGCCAGCAGGGGAGGGGTAGTCTCCTACAATGAGCAGTTCTTC. Protein product: CASRGGVVSYNEQFF. The whole variable domain, remainder taken from reference TRBV25-1 and TRBJ2-1, is EADIYQTPRYLVIGTGKKITLECSQTMGHDKMYWYQQDPGMELHLIHYSYGVNSTEKGDLSSESTVSRIRTEHFPLTLESARPSHTSQYLCASRGGVVSYNEQFFGPGTRLTVL.

This clone came up a few times. This chain connects TRBV5-1 to TRBJ2-7; 10 nucleotides align to TRBD1. Germline loops: CDR1 SGHRS, CDR2 YFSETQ. This CDR3 has 14 amino acids. Losses at the gene ends were 6 bases for V and 6 bases for J; bases not matched to a gene: 9. The CDR3 region is CASTSGTGVGEQYF. CDR3 in DNA: TGCGCCAGCACATCCGGGACAGGGGTGGGCGAGCAGTACTTC.

The gene calls are TRBV11-3 and TRBJ2-5, with 11 bases matching TRBD2. The CDR3 has 17 amino acids. Germline V gene data show CDR1 as SGHNT and CDR2 as YENEEA. The J segment lost 6 bases and the V segment lost 2 bases, leaving 11 bases of the junction unmatched. The CDR3 spells CASSLRGDSGRDKTQYF. DNA of the CDR3: TGTGCCAGCAGCTTAAGAGGGGATAGCGGGAGGGATAAGACCCAGTACTTC.

This clone was picked up a small number of times. This chain uses TRBV5-5 with TRBJ2-5; weak D call: TRBD1 (5 bases). Per germline, CDR1 SGHKS and CDR2 YYEKEE (reference sequence). This CDR3 comprises 14 residues. The V gene lost 1 base and the J gene lost 5 bases, with 12 bases spanning the gap. CDR3 loop: CASSLQGSTETQYF. CDR3 coding DNA: TGTGCCAGCAGCTTGCAGGGAAGCACCGAGACCCAGTACTTC.

This clone was picked up a small number of times. The chain links TRBV30 to TRBJ2-2, with D perhaps TRBD1 (5 bases). This CDR3 spans 13 amino acids. Germline V gene lookup returns CDR1 GTSNPN and CDR2 SVGIG (reference sequence). The V gene lost 0 bases and the J gene lost 6 bases, with 8 bases spanning the gap. The CDR3 DNA follows: TGTGCCTGGAGTGTAATGACAGCCGGGGAGCTGTTTTTT. Its protein is CAWSVMTAGELFF.

This clone was observed a few times. The chain couples TRBV4-3 to TRBJ2-7; TRBD2 might be the D (7 bases). V gave up 0 bases and J gave up 8 bases, with 8 bases separating them. From germline, CDR1 is LGHNA and CDR2 YSLEER. The CDR3 totals 12 residues. DNA for the CDR3: TGCGCCAGCAGCCAAGAGGGGGGGCAGCAGTACTTC. It specifies CASSQEGGQQYF.

In its sample, this clone was seen a few times. CDR3 DNA: TGTGCCAGCACCGATAGCGGAACCCTCTCCTACGAGCAGTACTTC. Amino acid sequence: CASTDSGTLSYEQYF. The genes are TRBV11-1 and TRBJ2-7; D may be TRBD2 (6 bases). The germline V gene has CDR1 SGHAT and CDR2 FQDESV (reference sequence). CDR3 length: 15 residues. V dropped 7 bases and J dropped 0 bases, with 16 bases sitting between them.

This clone has a handful of counts. This rearrangement joins TRBV7-2 to TRBJ2-1; 11 positions agree with TRBD2. Trimming removed 7 bases from V and 5 bases from J; junction bases left unmatched: 4. The length of the CDR3 is 14 residues. From germline, CDR1 is SGHTA and CDR2 FQGNSA. CDR3 loop: CASKTSGGNNEQFF. In DNA form, the CDR3 reads TGTGCCAGCAAAACTAGCGGGGGCAACAATGAGCAGTTCTTC.

This clone was observed a handful of times. The V and J genes are TRBV7-2 and TRBJ1-4; TRBD1 matches 7 bases. V shed 1 base and J 11 bases; nucleotides not matched to a gene: 4. Germline CDR1 is SGHTA and CDR2 is FQGNSA. This CDR3 region has 13 residues. The CDR3: CASSLGQGEKLFF. The CDR3 DNA sequence: TGTGCCAGCAGCTTAGGACAGGGCGAGAAACTGTTTTTT.

This chain connects TRBV19 to TRBJ2-7; 7 nucleotides match TRBD1. The CDR3 consists of 13 residues. The V and J ends lost 8 bases and 6 bases, in that order; junction bases with no gene match: 10. The germline V gene has CDR1 LNHDA and CDR2 SQIVND (reference sequence). The CDR3 DNA reads as TGTGCCAGTCCGACAGGGTGCAGGCCCGAGCAGTACTTC. Encoded protein: CASPTGCRPEQYF.

The CDR3 DNA is TGTGCCAGCAGTGGGACAGGGGACGAAAAACTGTTTTTT. Its translation is CASSGTGDEKLFF. The chain has TRBV25-1 and TRBJ1-4, with 9 bases that match TRBD1. The CDR3 consists of 13 residues. The J segment lost 8 bases and the V segment lost 4 bases, leaving 2 bases of the junction unmatched. Germline-derived CDR1 and CDR2 are MGHDK and SYGVNS.

This clone has a handful of counts. The chain recombines TRBV15 with TRBJ2-5; 10 nucleotides match TRBD2. Unmatched junction bases numbered 12, after V lost 1 base and J lost 1 base. Per germline, CDR1 LNHNV and CDR2 YYDKDF (reference sequence). The CDR3 has 19 residues. The CDR3 nucleotides are TGTGCCACCAGCAGAGGTGATAGCGGGGGGACATTTACCCAAGAGACCCAGTACTTC. Its translation: CATSRGDSGGTFTQETQYF. Supplemented by reference TRBV15 and TRBJ2-5, the full variable domain reads DAMVIQNPRYQVTQFGKPVTLSCSQTLNHNVMYWYQQKSSQAPKLLFHYYDKDFNNEADTPDNFQSRRPNTSFCFLDIRSPGLGDTAMYLCATSRGDSGGTFTQETQYFGPGTRLLVL.

Details on this clone: The sample carries other DNA sequences with the same CDR3. The V and J genes are TRBV27 and TRBJ1-1; TRBD1 is a possible D gene (6 bases). Per germline, CDR1 MNHEY and CDR2 SMNVEV (reference sequence). V lost 2 bases to trimming and J lost 5 bases, with 6 bases between them. The CDR3 covers 12 residues. The CDR3 spells CASSLQGTEAFF. For the CDR3, the DNA is TGTGCCAGCAGTTTACAGGGGACTGAAGCTTTCTTT.

This CDR3 is CASSEIRGQYGYTF. In nucleotides, the CDR3 is TGTGCCAGCAGTGAAATCAGGGGTCAATATGGCTACACCTTC. This chain links TRBV2 with TRBJ1-2, with a weak D call TRBD1 (6 bases). Trimming pared 2 bases from V and 5 bases from J, leaving 12 bases between. Germline V gives CDR1 SNHLY, CDR2 FYNNEI. CDR3 length: 14 amino acids.

This sequence joins TRBV6-1 and TRBJ2-1; possible D gene TRBD2, 6 bases. This CDR3 region has 13 residues. The V end lost 4 bases, the J end lost 5 bases, and 9 bases lay between the germline ends. The germline V gene encodes CDR1 MNHNS and CDR2 SASEGT. The CDR3 region has the DNA TGTGCCAGCAGTGGACTAGTCCACAATGAGCAGTTCTTC. Translated, it gives CASSGLVHNEQFF.

This clone was observed a handful of times. The chain is built from TRBV18 and TRBJ2-7, with 10 bases lining up with TRBD2. Germline V gene data show CDR1 as KGHSH and CDR2 as LQKENI. The ends lost 3 bases at V and 2 bases at J; junction bases unmatched: 10. CDR3 length: 17 amino acids. The chain's CDR3 is CASSPITGTSETYEQYF. The CDR3 DNA is TGTGCCAGCTCACCCATAACCGGGACTAGCGAGACCTACGAGCAGTACTTC.

This clone was detected only a few times. J is TRBJ1-2 and V is TRBV4-1; D possibly corresponds to TRBD1 (6 bases). This CDR3 has 16 amino acids. CDR1 MGHRA and CDR2 YSYEKL come from the germline V gene. Trimming cost V 1 base and J 2 bases, with 14 bases left between them. DNA for the CDR3: TGCGCCAGCAGCCAAGGTCCGGACAGACCGAACTATGGCTACACCTTC. It encodes CASSQGPDRPNYGYTF.

The V and J genes are TRBV9 and TRBJ2-2, with D possibly being TRBD1 (6 bases). V was clipped by 4 bases and J by 9 bases, with 19 bases between them. Germline assignment: CDR1 SGDLS and CDR2 YYNGEE. The length of the CDR3 is 15 residues. The CDR3 loop reads CASSKNTGLGWELFF. The CDR3 nucleotides read TGTGCCAGCAGCAAAAATACAGGGTTAGGTTGGGAGCTGTTTTTT.

This chain connects TRBV7-9 to TRBJ2-2; 8 nucleotides align to TRBD2. Germline CDR1 reads SEHNR; CDR2 reads FQNEAQ (reference sequence). This CDR3 has 14 amino acids. Unmatched junction bases numbered 3, after V lost 4 bases and J lost 5 bases. CDR3 residues: CASSSSSGTGELFF. The DNA for the CDR3 is TGTGCCAGCAGCTCCTCTAGCGGGACCGGGGAGCTGTTTTTT.

J is TRBJ2-7 and V is TRBV6-5, with 10 bases lining up with TRBD2. CDR3 size: 14 residues. Germline V gene data show CDR1 as MNHEY and CDR2 as SVGAGI. With 4 bases clipped from V and 5 bases from J, the junction kept 5 bases outside the gene matches. CDR3 in DNA: TGTGCCAGCAGTTGGGGGACTAGCGATAACGAGCAGTACTTC. It encodes CASSWGTSDNEQYF.

This chain links TRBV11-2 with TRBJ2-5, with 8 bases aligning to TRBD1. Germline V lookup: CDR1 SGHAT, CDR2 FQNNGV. There are 15 residues in the CDR3. The V segment lost 4 bases and the J segment 4 bases; nucleotides outside the gene matches: 8. CDR3 nucleotides: TGTGCCAGCAGCTCTCACTCAGGGGGCGTAGAGACCCAGTACTTC. It is translated as CASSSHSGGVETQYF.

The V gene is TRBV5-1, the J gene TRBJ2-7, with a possible D match to TRBD2 (5 bases). The germline V gene encodes CDR1 SGHRS and CDR2 YFSETQ. Trimming stripped 6 bases from V and 4 bases from J, with 8 bases between. This CDR3 has 11 residues. CDR3 residues: CASTLGYEQYF. The CDR3 nucleotides read TGCGCCAGCACACTAGGATACGAGCAGTACTTC.

This sequence joins TRBV6-4 and TRBJ1-5; 7 nucleotides align to TRBD1. V dropped 3 bases and J dropped 4; count of bases not matched to a gene: 3. There are 14 residues in the CDR3. Germline CDR1 reads MRHNA; CDR2 reads SNTAGT. CDR3: CASSEGGGNQPQHF. The CDR3 nucleotides read TGTGCCAGCAGTGAAGGGGGCGGGAATCAGCCCCAGCATTTT.